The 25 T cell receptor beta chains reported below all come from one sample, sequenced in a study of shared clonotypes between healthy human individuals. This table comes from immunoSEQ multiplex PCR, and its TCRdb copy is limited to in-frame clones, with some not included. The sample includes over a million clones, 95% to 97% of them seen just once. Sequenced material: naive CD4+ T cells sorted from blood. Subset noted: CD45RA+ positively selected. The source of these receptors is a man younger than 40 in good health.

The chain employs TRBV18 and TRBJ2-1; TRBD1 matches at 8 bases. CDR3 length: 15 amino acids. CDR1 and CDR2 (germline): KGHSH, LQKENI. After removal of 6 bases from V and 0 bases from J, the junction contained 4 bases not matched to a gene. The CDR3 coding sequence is TGTGCCAGCTCTACCAGGGGGCCCTCCTACAATGAGCAGTTCTTC. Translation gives CASSTRGPSYNEQFF.

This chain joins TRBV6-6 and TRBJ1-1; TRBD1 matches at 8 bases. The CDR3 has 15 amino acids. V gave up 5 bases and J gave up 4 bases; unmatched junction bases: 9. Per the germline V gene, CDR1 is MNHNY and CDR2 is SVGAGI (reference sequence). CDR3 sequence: CASSGTRGPLTEAFF. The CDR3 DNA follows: TGTGCCAGCAGTGGTACCAGGGGGCCCCTCACTGAAGCTTTCTTT.

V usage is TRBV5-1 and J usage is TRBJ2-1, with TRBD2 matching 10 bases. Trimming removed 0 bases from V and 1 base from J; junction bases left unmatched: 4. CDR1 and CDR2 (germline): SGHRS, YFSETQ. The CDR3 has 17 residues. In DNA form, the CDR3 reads TGCGCCAGCAGCTTGGCTAGCGGGAGTGGATCCTACAATGAGCAGTTCTTC. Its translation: CASSLASGSGSYNEQFF. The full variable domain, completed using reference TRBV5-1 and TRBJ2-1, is KAGVTQTPRYLIKTRGQQVTLSCSPISGHRSVSWYQQTPGQGLQFLFEYFSETQRNKGNFPGRFSGRQFSNSRSEMNVSTLELGDSALYLCASSLASGSGSYNEQFFGPGTRLTVL.

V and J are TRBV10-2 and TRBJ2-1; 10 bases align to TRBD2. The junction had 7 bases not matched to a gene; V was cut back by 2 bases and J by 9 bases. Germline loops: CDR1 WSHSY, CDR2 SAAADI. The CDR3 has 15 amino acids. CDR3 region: CASSERAGGPREQFF. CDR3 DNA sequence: TGCGCCAGCAGTGAGAGAGCGGGAGGGCCTCGTGAGCAGTTCTTC.

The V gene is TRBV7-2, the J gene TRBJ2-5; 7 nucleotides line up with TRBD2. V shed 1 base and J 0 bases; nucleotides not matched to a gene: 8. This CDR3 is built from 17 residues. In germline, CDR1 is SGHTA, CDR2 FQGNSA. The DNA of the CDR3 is TGTGCCAGCAGCTTAGAGCCGACTAGCTCGGACCAAGAGACCCAGTACTTC. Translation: CASSLEPTSSDQETQYF.

CDR3 sequence reads: CASSAGGSHNTEAFF. The CDR3 DNA follows: TGCGCCAGCAGCGCGGGAGGGTCCCACAACACTGAAGCTTTCTTT. This chain joins TRBV5-1 and TRBJ1-1, with unresolved D. CDR1 is SGHRS, CDR2 YFSETQ, per germline. The ends were cut back, 4 bases at V and 2 bases at J, with 15 bases in the middle. This CDR3 is built from 15 residues.

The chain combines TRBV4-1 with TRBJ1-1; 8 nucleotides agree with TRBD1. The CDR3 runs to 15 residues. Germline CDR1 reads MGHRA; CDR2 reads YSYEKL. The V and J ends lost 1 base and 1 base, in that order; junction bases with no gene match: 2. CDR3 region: CASSQADRENTEAFF. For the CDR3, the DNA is TGCGCCAGCAGCCAAGCGGACAGGGAGAACACTGAAGCTTTCTTT.

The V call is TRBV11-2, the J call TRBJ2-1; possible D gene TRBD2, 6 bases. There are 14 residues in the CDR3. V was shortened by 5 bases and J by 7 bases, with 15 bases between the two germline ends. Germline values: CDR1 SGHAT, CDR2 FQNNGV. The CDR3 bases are TGTGCCAGCAGCGACAGATCTGCGGGAAATGAGCAGTTCTTC. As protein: CASSDRSAGNEQFF.

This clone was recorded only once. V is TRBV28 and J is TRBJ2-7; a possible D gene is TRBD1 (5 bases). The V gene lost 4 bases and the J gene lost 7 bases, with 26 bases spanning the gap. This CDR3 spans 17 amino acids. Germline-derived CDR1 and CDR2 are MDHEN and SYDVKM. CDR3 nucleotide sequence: TGTGCCAGCAGTTCAACCTCACCCCTGGCAGGGTTAGGAGAGCAGTACTTC. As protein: CASSSTSPLAGLGEQYF.

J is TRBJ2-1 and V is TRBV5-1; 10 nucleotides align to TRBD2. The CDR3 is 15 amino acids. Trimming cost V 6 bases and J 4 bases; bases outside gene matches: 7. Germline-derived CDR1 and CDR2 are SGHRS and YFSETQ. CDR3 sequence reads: CASMASGSTYNEQFF. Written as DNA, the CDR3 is TGCGCCAGCATGGCTAGCGGGAGTACTTACAATGAGCAGTTCTTC.

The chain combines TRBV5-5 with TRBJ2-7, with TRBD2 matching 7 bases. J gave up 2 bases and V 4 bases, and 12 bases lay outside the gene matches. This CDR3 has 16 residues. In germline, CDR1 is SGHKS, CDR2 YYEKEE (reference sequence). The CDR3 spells CASSLWDYSPTYEQYF. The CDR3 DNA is TGTGCCAGCAGCCTATGGGACTACAGCCCCACCTACGAGCAGTACTTC.

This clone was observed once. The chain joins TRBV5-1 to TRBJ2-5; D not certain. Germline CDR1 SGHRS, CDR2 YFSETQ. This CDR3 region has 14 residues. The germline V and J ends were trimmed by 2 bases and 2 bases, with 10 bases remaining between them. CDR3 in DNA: TGCGCCAGCAGCTTCGGTCCCGGACAAGAGACCCAGTACTTC. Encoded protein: CASSFGPGQETQYF.

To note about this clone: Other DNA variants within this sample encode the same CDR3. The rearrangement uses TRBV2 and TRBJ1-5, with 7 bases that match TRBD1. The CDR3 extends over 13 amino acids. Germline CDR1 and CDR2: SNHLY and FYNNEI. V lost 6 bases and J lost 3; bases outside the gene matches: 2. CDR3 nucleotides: TGTGCCAGCAGAGGGACAGACAATCAGCCCCAGCATTTT. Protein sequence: CASRGTDNQPQHF.

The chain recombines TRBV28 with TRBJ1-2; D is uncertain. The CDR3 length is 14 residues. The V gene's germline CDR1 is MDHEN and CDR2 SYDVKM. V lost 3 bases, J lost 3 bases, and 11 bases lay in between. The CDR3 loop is CASSFGLYDYGYTF. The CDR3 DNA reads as TGTGCCAGCAGTTTTGGACTGTATGACTATGGCTACACCTTC.

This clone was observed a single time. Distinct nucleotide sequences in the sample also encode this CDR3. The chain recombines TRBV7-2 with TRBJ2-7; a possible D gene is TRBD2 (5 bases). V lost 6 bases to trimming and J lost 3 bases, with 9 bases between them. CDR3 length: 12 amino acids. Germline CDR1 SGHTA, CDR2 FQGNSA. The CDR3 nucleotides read TGTGCCAGCAGTTCAGCGGTCTACGAGCAGTACTTC. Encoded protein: CASSSAVYEQYF. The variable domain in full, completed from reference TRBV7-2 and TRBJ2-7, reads GAGVSQSPSNKVTEKGKDVELRCDPISGHTALYWYRQSLGQGLEFLIYFQGNSAPDKSGLPSDRFSAERTGGSVSTLTIQRTQQEDSAVYLCASSSAVYEQYFGPGTRLTVT.

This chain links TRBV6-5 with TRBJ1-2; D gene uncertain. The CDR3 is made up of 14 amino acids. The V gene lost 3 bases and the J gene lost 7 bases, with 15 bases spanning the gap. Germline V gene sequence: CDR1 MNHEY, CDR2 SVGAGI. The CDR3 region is CASSYTDGSGGYTF. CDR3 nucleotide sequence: TGTGCCAGCAGTTATACGGACGGTTCGGGTGGCTACACCTTC.

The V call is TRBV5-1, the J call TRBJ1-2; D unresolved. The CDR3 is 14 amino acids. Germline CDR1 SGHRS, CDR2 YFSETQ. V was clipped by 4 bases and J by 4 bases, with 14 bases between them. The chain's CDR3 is CASSPPGGPYGYTF. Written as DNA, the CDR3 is TGCGCCAGCAGCCCCCCGGGCGGACCCTATGGCTACACCTTC.

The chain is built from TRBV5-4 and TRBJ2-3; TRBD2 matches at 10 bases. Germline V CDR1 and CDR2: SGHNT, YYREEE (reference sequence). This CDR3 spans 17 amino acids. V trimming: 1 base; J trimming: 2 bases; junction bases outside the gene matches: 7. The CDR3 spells CASSLKASGSYTDTQYF. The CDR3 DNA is TGTGCCAGCAGCTTGAAGGCTAGCGGGAGCTACACAGATACGCAGTATTTT. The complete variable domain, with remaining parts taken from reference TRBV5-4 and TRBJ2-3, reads ETGVTQSPTHLIKTRGQQVTLRCSSQSGHNTVSWYQQALGQGPQFIFQYYREEENGRGNFPPRFSGLQFPNYSSELNVNALELDDSALYLCASSLKASGSYTDTQYFGPGTRLTVL.

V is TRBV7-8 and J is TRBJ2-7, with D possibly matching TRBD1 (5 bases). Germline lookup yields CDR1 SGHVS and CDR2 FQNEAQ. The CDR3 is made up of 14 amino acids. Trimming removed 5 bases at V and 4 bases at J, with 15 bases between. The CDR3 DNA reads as TGTGCCAGCAGCGCTACAGGTGTTGTATACGAGCAGTACTTC. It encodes CASSATGVVYEQYF. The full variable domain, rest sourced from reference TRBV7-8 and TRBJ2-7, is GAGVSQSPRYKVAKRGQDVALRCDPISGHVSLFWYQQALGQGPEFLTYFQNEAQLDKSGLPSDRFFAERPEGSVSTLKIQRTQQEDSAVYLCASSATGVVYEQYFGPGTRLTVT.

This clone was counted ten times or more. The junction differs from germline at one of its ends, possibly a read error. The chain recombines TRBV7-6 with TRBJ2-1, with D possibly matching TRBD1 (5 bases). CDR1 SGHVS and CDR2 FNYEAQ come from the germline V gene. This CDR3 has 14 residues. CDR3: CASSIALRAGEQFF. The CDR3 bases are TGTGCCAGCAGCATAGCCCTCAGGGCTGGTGAGCAGTTCTTC.

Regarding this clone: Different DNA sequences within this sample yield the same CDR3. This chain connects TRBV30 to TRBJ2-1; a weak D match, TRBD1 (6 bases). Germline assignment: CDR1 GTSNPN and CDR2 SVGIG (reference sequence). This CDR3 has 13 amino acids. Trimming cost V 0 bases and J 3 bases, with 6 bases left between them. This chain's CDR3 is CAWSVDSYNEQFF. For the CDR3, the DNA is TGTGCCTGGAGTGTGGACAGCTACAATGAGCAGTTCTTC.

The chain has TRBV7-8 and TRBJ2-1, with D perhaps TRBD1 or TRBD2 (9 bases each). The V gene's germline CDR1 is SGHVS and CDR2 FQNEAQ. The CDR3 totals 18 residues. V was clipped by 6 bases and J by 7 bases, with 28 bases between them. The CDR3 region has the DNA TGTGCCAGCAGTTTACAGGGGGCGTCTAGCGGGACTGTGAATGAGCAGTTCTTC. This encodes CASSLQGASSGTVNEQFF.

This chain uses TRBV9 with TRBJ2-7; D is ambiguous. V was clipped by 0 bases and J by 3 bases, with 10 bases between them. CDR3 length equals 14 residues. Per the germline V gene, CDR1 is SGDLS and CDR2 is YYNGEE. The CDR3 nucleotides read TGTGCCAGCAGCGTAGCTAGAGATGGCTACGAGCAGTACTTC. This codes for CASSVARDGYEQYF.

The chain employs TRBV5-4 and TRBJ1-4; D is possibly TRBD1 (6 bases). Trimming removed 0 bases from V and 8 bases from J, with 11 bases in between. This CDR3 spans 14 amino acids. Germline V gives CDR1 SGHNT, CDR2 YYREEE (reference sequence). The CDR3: CASSLAGVGEKLFF. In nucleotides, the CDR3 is TGTGCCAGCAGCTTGGCAGGGGTCGGGGAAAAACTGTTTTTT. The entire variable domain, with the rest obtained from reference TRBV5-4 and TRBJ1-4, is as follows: ETGVTQSPTHLIKTRGQQVTLRCSSQSGHNTVSWYQQALGQGPQFIFQYYREEENGRGNFPPRFSGLQFPNYSSELNVNALELDDSALYLCASSLAGVGEKLFFGSGTQLSVL.

The CDR3: CASTRPGTYEQYF. The CDR3 nucleotides read TGTGCCAGCACAAGACCTGGGACCTACGAGCAGTACTTC. The chain couples TRBV5-4 to TRBJ2-7; D is unclear. This CDR3 has 13 amino acids. Trimming took off 6 bases at V and 2 bases at J, with 12 bases between the two ends. Germline values: CDR1 SGHNT, CDR2 YYREEE (reference sequence).